These 12 T cell receptor beta chains came from one sample sequenced in a study of human T cells and chemical hapten exposure. TCRdb reprocessed the RACE reads with MiXCR, giving one entry per CDR3 protein. The table shows 99,000 or so distinct CDR3 sequences, with roughly a tenth occurring only once. Time point of the sample: pre-sensitization, week 0. Treatment of the sample: therapeutic diphenylcyclopropenone sensitization with weekly scalp DPC. The sample was whole blood, taken in connection with sensitization to the hapten diphenylcyclopropenone (DPC). The receptors were gathered from a woman aged 55-70 years with alopecia areata. Some clones in this sample may be carry-over from other donors' samples.

This clonotype turned up a few times. This sequence joins TRBV29-1 and TRBJ2-1, with D possibly matching TRBD1 (6 bases). Trimming took off 3 bases at V and 4 bases at J, with 10 bases between the two ends. Germline CDR1 reads SQVTM; CDR2 reads ANQGSEA. The CDR3 is made up of 13 amino acids. Here the CDR3 reads CSVDGTKYNEQFF. The CDR3 coding sequence is TGCAGCGTTGACGGGACAAAATACAATGAGCAGTTCTTC.

This clonotype was found a few times. This chain connects TRBV3-1 to TRBJ1-6; D may be TRBD1 (5 bases). Germline V gene sequence: CDR1 LGHDT, CDR2 YNNKEL (reference sequence). CDR3 length: 13 amino acids. Trimming pared 4 bases from V and 12 bases from J, leaving 13 bases between. CDR3 DNA: TGTGCCAGCAGCCTCCTTGCCAGGGAACCCCTCCACTTT. Protein product: CASSLLAREPLHF.

The sample holds many counts of this clonotype. The chain combines TRBV2 with TRBJ2-3, with D tentatively TRBD1 or TRBD2 (5 bases each). CDR1 SNHLY and CDR2 FYNNEI come from the germline V gene. The CDR3 runs 15 residues. Trimming removed 2 bases from V and 3 bases from J, with 12 bases in between. The CDR3 protein is CASSESRAGTDTQYF. In nucleotides, the CDR3 is TGTGCCAGCAGTGAAAGCAGGGCGGGTACAGATACGCAGTATTTT.

The chain uses TRBV27 and TRBJ2-2; perhaps TRBD1 as D (6 bases). The CDR3 loop spans 16 amino acids. Trimming took off 6 bases at V and 6 bases at J, with 20 bases between the two ends. Germline CDR1 reads MNHEY; CDR2 reads SMNVEV (reference sequence). CDR3 bases: TGTGCCAGCAGACCCATACAGGGACCCTCCCCCGGGGAGCTGTTTTTT. Its protein is CASRPIQGPSPGELFF.

This clonotype was counted at least ten times. The chain couples TRBV12-3 or TRBV12-4 to TRBJ1-1; D not certain. Trimming shortened V by 7 bases and J by 5 bases, and 11 bases separated the two germline ends. The CDR3 extends over 12 amino acids. The CDR3 DNA follows: TGTGCCAGCAAGTCAACGGGGACTGAAGCTTTCTTT. This codes for CASKSTGTEAFF.

The sample holds many counts of this clonotype. J is TRBJ1-4 and V is TRBV5-1, with D tentatively TRBD1 (5 bases). Deletions cut 3 bases from V and 6 bases from J, with 15 bases between. The germline V gene encodes CDR1 SGHRS and CDR2 YFSETQ. This CDR3 region has 15 residues. Written as DNA, the CDR3 is TGCGCCAGCAGCTCCGTTTGGGGGAGGGATGAAAAACTGTTTTTT. Residues: CASSSVWGRDEKLFF.

V is TRBV5-5 and J is TRBJ1-5; D possibly corresponds to TRBD1 (6 bases). The CDR3 extends over 16 amino acids. The germline gives CDR1 SGHKS, CDR2 YYEKEE (reference sequence). V was pared by 0 bases and J by 5 bases, with 15 bases between. CDR3 sequence reads: CASSLVWDKRDQPQHF. CDR3 sequence (DNA): TGTGCCAGCAGCTTGGTGTGGGACAAGAGAGATCAGCCCCAGCATTTT.

The chain recombines TRBV7-6 with TRBJ2-2; TRBD2 matches 10 bases. V gave up 1 base and J gave up 6 bases; unmatched junction bases: 14. The CDR3 loop spans 19 amino acids. CDR1 SGHVS and CDR2 FNYEAQ come from the germline V gene. Written as DNA, the CDR3 is TGTGCCAGCAGCTTAGGGGCTAGCGTTACTAGCGGGGCCGCCGGGGAGCTGTTTTTT. Translated, it gives CASSLGASVTSGAAGELFF.

This clonotype has just a few counts. The V gene is TRBV18, the J gene TRBJ2-3; 8 bases fit TRBD2. V dropped 6 bases and J dropped 1; count of bases not matched to a gene: 3. CDR3 length: 14 amino acids. Germline V lookup: CDR1 KGHSH, CDR2 LQKENI. The CDR3 protein is CASSGLVGTDTQYF. The CDR3 DNA reads TGTGCCAGCTCGGGACTAGTGGGCACAGATACGCAGTATTTT. The full variable domain, its missing parts supplied by reference TRBV18 and TRBJ2-3, is NAGVMQNPRHLVRRRGQEARLRCSPMKGHSHVYWYRQLPEEGLKFMVYLQKENIIDESGMPKERFSAEFPKEGPSILRIQQVVRGDSAAYFCASSGLVGTDTQYFGPGTRLTVL.

In its sample, this clonotype was seen a few times. The V call is TRBV9, the J call TRBJ2-3; 15 bases fit TRBD2. With V trimmed by 1 base and J by 6 bases, 9 bases remained unmatched. The length of the CDR3 is 18 residues. Per germline, CDR1 SGDLS and CDR2 YYNGEE. The CDR3 here is CASSVNPGLAGGTDTQYF. The CDR3, as DNA: TGTGCCAGCAGCGTAAACCCGGGACTAGCGGGGGGTACGGATACGCAGTATTTT. The complete variable domain, with remaining parts taken from reference TRBV9 and TRBJ2-3, reads DSGVTQTPKHLITATGQRVTLRCSPRSGDLSVYWYQQSLDQGLQFLIQYYNGEERAKGNILERFSAQQFPDLHSELNLSSLELGDSALYFCASSVNPGLAGGTDTQYFGPGTRLTVL.

This clonotype was picked up a small number of times. V is TRBV5-4 and J is TRBJ1-1; D remains ambiguous. The CDR3 spans 15 residues. V dropped 0 bases and J dropped 3 bases, with 12 bases sitting between them. CDR1 and CDR2 (germline): SGHNT, YYREEE (reference sequence). CDR3 in amino acids: CASSLVDRADTEAFF. The CDR3 DNA is TGTGCCAGCAGCTTGGTTGACCGGGCGGACACTGAAGCTTTCTTT.

This chain uses TRBV27 with TRBJ2-7, with a tentative D call TRBD1 (5 bases). This CDR3 contains 15 residues. Germline V gene sequence: CDR1 MNHEY, CDR2 SMNVEV (reference sequence). The V end was cut by 5 bases, the J end by 2 bases, with 16 bases between. The CDR3 sequence: CASSNQGAGPYEQYF. The CDR3 DNA is TGTGCCAGCAGTAACCAGGGTGCTGGTCCCTACGAGCAGTACTTC.